These 21 T cell receptor beta chains came from one sample sequenced in a study of shared clonotypes between healthy human individuals. Here immunoSEQ multiplex PCR was the method, and the copy in TCRdb shows in-frame clones only, minus some. Found here are 2 million to 2.5 million clones, 90% to 95% of them singletons; the top ten hold about 0.41%. The specimen was naive CD4+ T cells from PBMCs. Subset given: CD45RA+ positively selected. The receptor set was obtained from a man between 18 and 35 years old in good health. Some clones in this sample may be carry-over from other donors' samples.

The chain has TRBV27 and TRBJ2-1; D is possibly TRBD1 or TRBD2 (6 bases each). The CDR3 runs 16 residues. V was pared by 6 bases and J by 4 bases, with 19 bases between. CDR1 is MNHEY and CDR2 is SMNVEV in the germline V gene (reference sequence). This CDR3 reads CASSGRGTTDYNEQFF. The CDR3 DNA reads as TGTGCCAGCAGCGGTCGGGGGACAACCGATTACAATGAGCAGTTCTTC.

This clone has a single count. This chain uses TRBV5-4 with TRBJ2-7; TRBD1 aligns across 7 bases. CDR1 and CDR2 (germline): SGHNT, YYREEE (reference sequence). With 10 bases clipped from V and 12 bases from J, the junction kept 19 bases outside the gene matches. This CDR3 is built from 13 residues. This chain's CDR3 is CALTGAPLTKWYF. The CDR3 bases are TGTGCCCTAACAGGGGCGCCACTCACGAAGTGGTACTTC.

The chain couples TRBV6-5 to TRBJ2-5, with D tentatively TRBD1 or TRBD2 (6 bases each). The CDR3 extends over 14 amino acids. V dropped 1 base and J dropped 2 bases, with 8 bases sitting between them. From germline, CDR1 is MNHEY and CDR2 SVGAGI. The chain's CDR3 is CASSYWGAQETQYF. CDR3 in DNA: TGTGCCAGCAGTTACTGGGGGGCTCAAGAGACCCAGTACTTC.

The chain joins TRBV6-1 to TRBJ2-3; 9 bases fit TRBD1. Trimming removed 4 bases from V and 4 bases from J; junction bases left unmatched: 6. The germline gives CDR1 MNHNS, CDR2 SASEGT. CDR3 length: 15 residues. The CDR3: CASSGRTGAADTQYF. The CDR3 bases are TGTGCCAGCAGTGGGAGGACAGGGGCAGCAGATACGCAGTATTTT.

V gene TRBV5-4 combines with J gene TRBJ2-1, with 10 bases fitting TRBD2. V dropped 4 bases and J dropped 0; count of bases not matched to a gene: 7. The length of the CDR3 is 17 residues. Germline values: CDR1 SGHNT, CDR2 YYREEE (reference sequence). The CDR3 region is CASSDGTSDRSYNEQFF. The CDR3, as DNA: TGTGCCAGCAGCGACGGGACTAGCGACCGCTCCTACAATGAGCAGTTCTTC.

Remarks on this clone: The sample holds other DNA sequences that translate to the same CDR3. V usage is TRBV27 and J usage is TRBJ1-5; D is possibly TRBD1 (6 bases). Trimming left V 4 bases short and J 3 bases short, with 10 bases between. The CDR3 totals 14 residues. Germline CDR1 reads MNHEY; CDR2 reads SMNVEV (reference sequence). This CDR3 is CASSSGQLNQPQHF. CDR3 DNA sequence: TGTGCCAGCAGTTCCGGACAGCTCAATCAGCCCCAGCATTTT.

V usage is TRBV2 and J usage is TRBJ2-7, with 7 bases that match TRBD1. This CDR3 is 12 amino acids long. Germline-derived CDR1 and CDR2 are SNHLY and FYNNEI. This chain's CDR3 is CGAQGDSYEQYF. The CDR3 DNA is TGTGGAGCGCAGGGGGATTCCTACGAGCAGTACTTC.

The chain employs TRBV2 and TRBJ1-1, with TRBD1 matching 10 bases. This CDR3 comprises 16 residues. The junction had 8 bases not matched to a gene; V was cut back by 6 bases and J by 1 base. CDR1 and CDR2 from the germline V gene are SNHLY and FYNNEI. The CDR3 region is CASRAGTGARNTEAFF. The CDR3 bases are TGTGCCAGCAGAGCCGGGACAGGGGCGCGGAACACTGAAGCTTTCTTT.

A single count supports this clone. This chain joins TRBV5-1 and TRBJ2-3; weak D call: TRBD2 (7 bases). The V gene's germline CDR1 is SGHRS and CDR2 YFSETQ. This CDR3 has 15 residues. V was pared by 2 bases and J by 4 bases, with 14 bases between. Written as DNA, the CDR3 is TGCGCCAGCAGCTTAGGGGGGAGGGGCCCAGATACGCAGTATTTT. It yields the protein CASSLGGRGPDTQYF.

The rearrangement links TRBV27 to TRBJ1-1; D unresolved. Per germline, CDR1 MNHEY and CDR2 SMNVEV (reference sequence). This CDR3 is 14 amino acids long. V was pared by 6 bases and J by 3 bases, with 14 bases between. CDR3 nucleotides: TGTGCCAGCAGCCGGCGCTCGACGGACACTGAAGCTTTCTTT. Translating it yields CASSRRSTDTEAFF.

J is TRBJ1-2 and V is TRBV19; no clear D. CDR1 LNHDA and CDR2 SQIVND come from the germline V gene (reference sequence). V was trimmed by 1 base and J by 5 bases, leaving 11 bases between them. The CDR3 totals 14 residues. The CDR3 DNA follows: TGTGCCAGTAGTATAGGCGGCAGTAGGTATGGCTACACCTTC. Translation gives CASSIGGSRYGYTF.

About this clone: Other DNA sequences in this sample translate to the same CDR3. The genes are TRBV6-1 and TRBJ1-5; no definite D call. Trimming took off 6 bases at V and 2 bases at J, with 14 bases between the two ends. The CDR3 contains 15 residues. Germline CDR1 and CDR2: MNHNS and SASEGT. The CDR3, as DNA: TGTGCCAGCAGCGGCGGGGTCACGGGCAATCAGCCCCAGCATTTT. It is translated as CASSGGVTGNQPQHF.

For this clone: The same CDR3 can be traced to other DNA sequences in this sample. V is TRBV7-2 and J is TRBJ2-7, with D unresolved. Trimming pared 5 bases from V and 2 bases from J, leaving 13 bases between. CDR3 length: 14 amino acids. CDR1 is SGHTA and CDR2 is FQGNSA in the germline V gene. The CDR3 spells CASSLLGPTYEQYF. CDR3 in DNA: TGTGCCAGCAGCCTCCTAGGGCCGACCTACGAGCAGTACTTC.

The chain joins TRBV29-1 to TRBJ2-5; tentatively, D is TRBD1 (6 bases). The CDR3 is 13 residues long. From germline, CDR1 is SQVTM and CDR2 ANQGSEA. V lost 2 bases and J lost 2, with 9 bases in between. The CDR3 sequence: CSVEIGGQETQYF. The CDR3 DNA reads TGCAGCGTTGAAATAGGGGGACAAGAGACCCAGTACTTC.

This clone was detected once. The chain combines TRBV28 with TRBJ2-3; D remains unclear. CDR3 size: 12 residues. V was cut by 7 bases and J by 7 bases, with 12 bases left in between. Germline assignment: CDR1 MDHEN and CDR2 SYDVKM. DNA of the CDR3: TGTGCCAGCACCTCCCAGACCCATACGCAGTATTTT. As protein: CASTSQTHTQYF.

The genes are TRBV7-2 and TRBJ1-5; D uncertain. V was trimmed by 3 bases and J by 7 bases, leaving 7 bases between them. This CDR3 region has 12 residues. CDR1 and CDR2 (germline): SGHTA, FQGNSA. The DNA for the CDR3 is TGTGCCAGCAGCTTCAAGTCCCAGCCCCAGCATTTT. It codes for CASSFKSQPQHF.

The gene calls are TRBV7-9 and TRBJ2-2; D possibly corresponds to TRBD1 (6 bases). Per germline, CDR1 SEHNR and CDR2 FQNEAQ (reference sequence). CDR3 length: 17 residues. The V and J ends lost 4 bases and 0 bases respectively, with 15 bases between them. As DNA, the CDR3 is TGTGCCAGCAGCTGGGGTCCAGGGACACCGAACACCGGGGAGCTGTTTTTT. Translated: CASSWGPGTPNTGELFF.

J is TRBJ2-7 and V is TRBV7-9; 7 bases line up with TRBD2. J was trimmed by 2 bases and V by 6 bases; bases with no gene match: 7. This CDR3 is built from 14 residues. Looked up from germline, CDR1 is SEHNR and CDR2 is FQNEAQ (reference sequence). Here the CDR3 reads CASRSASGTYEQYF. CDR3 in DNA: TGTGCCAGCAGGTCCGCTAGCGGAACCTACGAGCAGTACTTC.

The chain couples TRBV7-6 to TRBJ2-7; the match to TRBD2 covers 7 bases. CDR3 length: 16 residues. CDR1 is SGHVS and CDR2 is FNYEAQ in the germline V gene. V was pared by 5 bases and J by 7 bases, with 17 bases of the junction left unmatched. The CDR3 loop reads CASSVRLARPYMEQYF. The CDR3 DNA follows: TGTGCCAGCAGCGTAAGACTAGCCAGACCCTACATGGAGCAGTACTTC.

The chain recombines TRBV6-5 with TRBJ2-1; D gene unclear. The CDR3 is made up of 13 amino acids. The germline gives CDR1 MNHEY, CDR2 SVGAGI. V was shortened by 4 bases and J by 5 bases, with 9 bases between the two germline ends. In nucleotides, the CDR3 is TGTGCCAGCAGTTTGCCCCCGCACAATGAGCAGTTCTTC. It translates to CASSLPPHNEQFF.

This clone has just a few counts. The rearrangement links TRBV7-9 to TRBJ1-1; no clear D gene. Trimming left V 7 bases short and J 7 bases short, with 13 bases between. CDR3 size: 12 residues. Germline values: CDR1 SEHNR, CDR2 FQNEAQ (reference sequence). The CDR3 sequence: CASTLSGVEAFF. DNA of the CDR3: TGTGCCAGCACCCTATCCGGTGTTGAAGCTTTCTTT.